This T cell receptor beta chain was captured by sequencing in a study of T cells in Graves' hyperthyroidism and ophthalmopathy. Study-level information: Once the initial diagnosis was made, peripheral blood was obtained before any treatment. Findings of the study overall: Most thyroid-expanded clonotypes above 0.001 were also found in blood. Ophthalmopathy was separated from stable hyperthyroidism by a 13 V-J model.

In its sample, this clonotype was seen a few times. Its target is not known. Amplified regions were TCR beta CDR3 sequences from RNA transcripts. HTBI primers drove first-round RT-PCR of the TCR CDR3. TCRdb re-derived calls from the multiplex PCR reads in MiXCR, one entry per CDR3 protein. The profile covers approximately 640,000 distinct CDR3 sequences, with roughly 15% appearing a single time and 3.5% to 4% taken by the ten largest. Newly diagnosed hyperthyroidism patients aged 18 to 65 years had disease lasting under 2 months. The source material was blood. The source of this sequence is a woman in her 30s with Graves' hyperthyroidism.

CDR3 region: CASRRGGTSDSSNQPQHF. The CDR3 DNA follows: TGTGCCAGCAGAAGGGGGGGGACATCAGACAGTTCAAATCAGCCCCAGCATTTT. The V gene is TRBV12-3 or TRBV12-4, the J gene TRBJ1-5, with TRBD1 as a possible D gene (6 bases). V lost 6 bases and J 4 bases, leaving 25 bases between the germline ends. The length of the CDR3 is 18 residues.